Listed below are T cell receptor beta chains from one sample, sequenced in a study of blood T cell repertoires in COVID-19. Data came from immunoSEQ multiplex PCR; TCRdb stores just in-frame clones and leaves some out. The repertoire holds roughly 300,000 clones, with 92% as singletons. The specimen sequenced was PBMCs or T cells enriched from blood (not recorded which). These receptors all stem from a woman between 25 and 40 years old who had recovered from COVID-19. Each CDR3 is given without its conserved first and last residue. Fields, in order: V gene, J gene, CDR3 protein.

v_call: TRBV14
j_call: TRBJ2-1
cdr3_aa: ASSQRTSGINEQF

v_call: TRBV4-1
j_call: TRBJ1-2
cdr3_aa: ASSPGTGAYGYT

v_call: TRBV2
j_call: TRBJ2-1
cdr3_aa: ASSEGVYNEQF

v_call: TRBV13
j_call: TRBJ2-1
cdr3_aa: ASSAGLAGGPGYNEQF

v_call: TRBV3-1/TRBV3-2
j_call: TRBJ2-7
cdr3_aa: ASSQQSGRFGEQY

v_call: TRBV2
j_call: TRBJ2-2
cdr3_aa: ASTLLASGNPGELF

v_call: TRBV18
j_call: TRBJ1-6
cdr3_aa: ASSPDVRGSPLH

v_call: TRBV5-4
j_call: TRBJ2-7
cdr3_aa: ASSLTGTGEHEQY

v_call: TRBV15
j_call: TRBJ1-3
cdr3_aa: ATSIDRGDTIY

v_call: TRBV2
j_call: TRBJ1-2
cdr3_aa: ASSLAGDYGYT

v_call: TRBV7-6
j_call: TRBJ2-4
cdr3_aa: ASSLAVGGGIAKNIQY

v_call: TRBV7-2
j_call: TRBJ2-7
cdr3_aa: ASSLVGLAINPS

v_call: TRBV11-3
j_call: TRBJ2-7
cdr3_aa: ASSFQGRDEQY

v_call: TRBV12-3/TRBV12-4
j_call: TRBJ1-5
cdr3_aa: ASSLGQVGAQH

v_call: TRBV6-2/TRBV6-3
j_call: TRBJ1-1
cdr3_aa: ASSYVGRRAEAF

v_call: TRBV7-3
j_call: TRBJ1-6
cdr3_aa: ASSRAGNSPLH

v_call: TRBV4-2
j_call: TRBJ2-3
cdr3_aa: ASSQVGLAATDTQY

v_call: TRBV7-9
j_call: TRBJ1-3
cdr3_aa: ASSLRRRSSGNTIY

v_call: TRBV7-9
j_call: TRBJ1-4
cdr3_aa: ASSRAGQGATNEKLF

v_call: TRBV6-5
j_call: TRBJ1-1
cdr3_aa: ASTVTPGQGAEAF

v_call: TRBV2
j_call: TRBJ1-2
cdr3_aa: ASRGGQGPYGYT

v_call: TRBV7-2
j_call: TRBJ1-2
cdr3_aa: ASSLKAGGGGGYT

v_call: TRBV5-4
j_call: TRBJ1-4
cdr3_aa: ASSRDRVSNEKLF

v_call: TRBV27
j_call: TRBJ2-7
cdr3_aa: ATRGDYSYEQY

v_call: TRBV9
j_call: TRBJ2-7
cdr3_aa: ASSVDWGPYEQY

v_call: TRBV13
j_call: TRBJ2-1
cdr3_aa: ASSSGLAGNNEQF